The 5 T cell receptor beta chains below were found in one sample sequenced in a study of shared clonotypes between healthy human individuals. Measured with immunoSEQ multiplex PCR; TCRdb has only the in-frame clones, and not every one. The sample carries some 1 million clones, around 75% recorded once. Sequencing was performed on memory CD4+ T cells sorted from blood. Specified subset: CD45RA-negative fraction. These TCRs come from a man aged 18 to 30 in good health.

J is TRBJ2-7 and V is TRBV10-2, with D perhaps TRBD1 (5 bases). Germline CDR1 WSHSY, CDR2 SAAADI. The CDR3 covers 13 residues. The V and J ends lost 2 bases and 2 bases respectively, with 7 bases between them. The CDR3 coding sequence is TGCGCCAGCAGTGAGGCAGGGCCCTACGAGCAGTACTTC. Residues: CASSEAGPYEQYF.

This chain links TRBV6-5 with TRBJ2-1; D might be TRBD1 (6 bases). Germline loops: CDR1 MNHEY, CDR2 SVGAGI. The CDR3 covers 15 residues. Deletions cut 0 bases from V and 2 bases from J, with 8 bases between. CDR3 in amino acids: CASSYSGAAYNEQFF. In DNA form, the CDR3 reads TGTGCCAGCAGTTACTCGGGGGCGGCCTACAATGAGCAGTTCTTC.

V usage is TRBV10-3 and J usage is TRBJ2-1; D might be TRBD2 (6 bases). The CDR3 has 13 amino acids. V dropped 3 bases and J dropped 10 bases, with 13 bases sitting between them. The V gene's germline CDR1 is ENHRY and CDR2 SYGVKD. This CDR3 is CAISERDSVEQFF. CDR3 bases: TGTGCCATCAGTGAAAGGGACTCGGTGGAGCAGTTCTTC.

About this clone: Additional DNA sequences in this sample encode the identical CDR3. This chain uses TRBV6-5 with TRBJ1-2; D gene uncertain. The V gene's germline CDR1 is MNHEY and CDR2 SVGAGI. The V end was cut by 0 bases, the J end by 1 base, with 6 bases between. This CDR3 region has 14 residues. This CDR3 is CASSYSGGNYGYTF. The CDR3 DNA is TGTGCCAGCAGTTACTCGGGAGGTAACTATGGCTACACCTTC.

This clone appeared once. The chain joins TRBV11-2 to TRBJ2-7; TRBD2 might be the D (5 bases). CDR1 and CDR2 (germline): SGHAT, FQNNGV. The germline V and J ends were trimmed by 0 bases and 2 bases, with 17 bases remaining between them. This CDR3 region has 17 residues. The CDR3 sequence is CASSLDLGLFPTYEQYF. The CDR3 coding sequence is TGTGCCAGCAGCTTAGATCTAGGACTTTTCCCCACCTACGAGCAGTACTTC.